These 21 T cell receptor beta chains share one sample of origin, sequenced in a study of Graves' ophthalmopathy and Graves' hyperthyroidism. The study amplified TCR beta CDR3 regions using RNA transcripts. RT-PCR was first run with HTBI primers, then multiplex PCR in a second round. TCRdb called the multiplex PCR reads again in MiXCR, with one record for every CDR3 protein. The profile shows about 200,000 distinct CDR3 sequences, roughly 29% of them singletons. The sequencing sample was made of peripheral blood. Receptor source: a man in his forties or fifties with Graves' ophthalmopathy.

The table lists this clonotype with many counts. The genes are TRBV5-1 and TRBJ2-7, with 11 bases fitting TRBD1. Trimming removed 4 bases from V and 4 bases from J; junction bases left unmatched: 7. The CDR3 covers 15 residues. From germline, CDR1 is SGHRS and CDR2 YFSETQ. The CDR3 DNA reads TGCGCCAGCAGCGTATGGACAGGGGGCTTGTACGAGCAGTACTTC. Translated, it gives CASSVWTGGLYEQYF.

This clonotype showed up many times. The chain recombines TRBV4-1 with TRBJ2-7, with TRBD1 as a possible D gene (5 bases). V lost 0 bases and J lost 3, with 12 bases in between. This CDR3 is built from 15 residues. Germline V lookup: CDR1 MGHRA, CDR2 YSYEKL. The CDR3 DNA sequence: TGCGCCAGCAGCCAAGATCAGGGTATCGGCTACGAGCAGTACTTC. It codes for CASSQDQGIGYEQYF.

In its sample, this clonotype was seen many times. The chain has TRBV9 and TRBJ2-7; no firm D call. Trimming took 2 bases from V and 3 from J, leaving 15 bases between them. The CDR3 length is 15 residues. Germline V gives CDR1 SGDLS, CDR2 YYNGEE. The CDR3, as DNA: TGTGCCAGCAGCGTCGGCCCAGGAAAGGACTACGAGCAGTACTTC. Encoded protein: CASSVGPGKDYEQYF.

This clonotype was found many times. The chain has TRBV12-3 or TRBV12-4 and TRBJ1-5, with D possibly TRBD1 on 6 matching bases. The CDR3 extends over 12 amino acids. Trimming shortened V by 6 bases and J by 11 bases, and 14 bases separated the two germline ends. This CDR3 is CASRRRGSAQHF. Here the CDR3 DNA reads TGTGCCAGCAGGCGAAGGGGGTCAGCCCAGCATTTT.

This clonotype was counted ten times or more. Written as DNA, the CDR3 is TGCAGCGTTCCTTGGGGCGCGGCGGAGACCCAGTACTTC. This translates into CSVPWGAAETQYF. The chain couples TRBV29-1 to TRBJ2-5; D possibly corresponds to TRBD1 (5 bases). Trimming shortened V by 5 bases and J by 5 bases, and 15 bases separated the two germline ends. The germline V gene has CDR1 SQVTM and CDR2 ANQGSEA. This CDR3 is built from 13 residues.

This clonotype was picked up many times. The chain joins TRBV29-1 to TRBJ2-5; tentatively, D is TRBD1 (5 bases). Trimming took off 4 bases at V and 4 bases at J, with 16 bases between the two ends. This CDR3 contains 14 residues. Germline CDR1 and CDR2: SQVTM and ANQGSEA. CDR3 in DNA: TGCAGCGTTGCCCTTCAGGGTCCGGGAGAGACCCAGTACTTC. Residues: CSVALQGPGETQYF. Combining the CDR3 with reference TRBV29-1 and TRBJ2-5 gives the whole variable domain SAVISQKPSRDICQRGTSLTIQCQVDSQVTMMFWYRQQPGQSLTLIATANQGSEATYESGFVIDKFPISRPNLTFSTLTVSNMSPEDSSIYLCSVALQGPGETQYFGPGTRLLVL.

This clonotype was seen ten or more times. This chain uses TRBV20-1 with TRBJ2-2; 8 bases are a match to TRBD2. V gave up 3 bases and J gave up 5 bases; unmatched junction bases: 11. The CDR3 spans 16 residues. Per the germline V gene, CDR1 is DFQATT and CDR2 is SNEGSKA (reference sequence). The CDR3 region is CSASNRPGLGTGELFF. Here the CDR3 DNA reads TGCAGTGCTAGTAACAGACCGGGACTAGGTACCGGGGAGCTGTTTTTT.

This clonotype has ten or more counts. The chain has TRBV29-1 and TRBJ1-1; D is unresolved. V was cut by 4 bases and J by 0 bases, with 12 bases left in between. Germline values: CDR1 SQVTM, CDR2 ANQGSEA. This CDR3 has 14 amino acids. CDR3 nucleotide sequence: TGCAGCGTTGTCCCCACTAGCATGAACACTGAAGCTTTCTTT. This translates into CSVVPTSMNTEAFF.

This clonotype was counted only a few times. The chain links TRBV5-6 to TRBJ1-2; D unresolved. Germline CDR1 and CDR2: SGHDT and YYEEEE. This CDR3 contains 14 residues. Deletions cut 0 bases from V and 1 base from J, with 7 bases between. This CDR3 is CASSLGHFNYGYTF. Here the CDR3 DNA reads TGTGCCAGCAGCTTGGGACACTTTAACTATGGCTACACCTTC. Together with reference TRBV5-6 and TRBJ1-2, the CDR3 gives the full variable domain: DAGVTQSPTHLIKTRGQQVTLRCSPKSGHDTVSWYQQALGQGPQFIFQYYEEEERQRGNFPDRFSGHQFPNYSSELNVNALLLGDSALYLCASSLGHFNYGYTFGSGTRLTVV.

The J gene is TRBJ1-2, the V gene TRBV28, with D possibly being TRBD1 (6 bases). The CDR3 length is 14 residues. From germline, CDR1 is MDHEN and CDR2 SYDVKM. V shed 7 bases and J shed 4 bases, with 16 bases lying between them. The CDR3 sequence is CASTQGGTGYGYTF. The CDR3 DNA reads TGTGCCAGCACCCAAGGGGGTACAGGCTATGGCTACACCTTC.

This clonotype was recorded many times. V and J are TRBV5-1 and TRBJ2-7; D is possibly TRBD1 (6 bases). The CDR3 runs 13 residues. Looked up from germline, CDR1 is SGHRS and CDR2 is YFSETQ. V lost 0 bases, J lost 7 bases, and 11 bases lay in between. CDR3 residues: CASSLETGREQYF. CDR3 DNA: TGCGCCAGCAGCTTGGAAACAGGGCGGGAGCAGTACTTC.

Ten or more counts support this clonotype. The V and J genes are TRBV15 and TRBJ2-7; TRBD2 matches 13 bases. CDR3 length: 16 residues. Germline V lookup: CDR1 LNHNV, CDR2 YYDKDF (reference sequence). V dropped 0 bases and J dropped 3; count of bases not matched to a gene: 2. The CDR3 sequence: CATSRDRLAGGYEQYF. DNA of the CDR3: TGTGCCACCAGCAGAGATAGACTAGCGGGAGGCTACGAGCAGTACTTC.

The table lists this clonotype with many counts. The genes are TRBV6-5 and TRBJ2-2, with 8 positions matching TRBD1. The V gene's germline CDR1 is MNHEY and CDR2 SVGAGI. J was trimmed by 6 bases and V by 0 bases; bases with no gene match: 6. This CDR3 spans 16 amino acids. The DNA for the CDR3 is TGTGCCAGCAGTTACTCGTCCAGGGGGCGAGCCGGGGAGCTGTTTTTT. Translation: CASSYSSRGRAGELFF.

Many counts were recorded for this clonotype. This chain links TRBV5-1 with TRBJ1-1; D uncertain. Trimming removed 2 bases at V and 4 bases at J, with 9 bases between. Per germline, CDR1 SGHRS and CDR2 YFSETQ. CDR3 length equals 13 residues. CDR3 protein: CASSLSIGTEAFF. CDR3 coding DNA: TGCGCCAGCAGCTTAAGTATCGGCACTGAAGCTTTCTTT.

This clonotype was observed at least ten times. The J gene is TRBJ2-5, the V gene TRBV11-2; D possibly matches TRBD1 or TRBD2 (5 bases each). Germline lookup yields CDR1 SGHAT and CDR2 FQNNGV. V was shortened by 0 bases and J by 1 base, with 9 bases between the two germline ends. CDR3 length: 15 amino acids. The CDR3 bases are TGTGCCAGCAGCTTAGAGCGAGGGGCCCAAGAGACCCAGTACTTC. As protein: CASSLERGAQETQYF.

Many counts were recorded for this clonotype. The J gene is TRBJ2-3, the V gene TRBV7-2; D is perhaps TRBD2 (5 bases). This CDR3 comprises 12 residues. Germline CDR1 reads SGHTA; CDR2 reads FQGNSA. V dropped 6 bases and J dropped 4 bases, with 8 bases sitting between them. CDR3 residues: CASRISADTQYF. For the CDR3, the DNA is TGTGCCAGCAGAATTAGCGCAGATACGCAGTATTTT.

This clonotype came up once. The V call is TRBV28, the J call TRBJ1-6, with 7 bases that match TRBD1. Looked up from germline, CDR1 is MDHEN and CDR2 is SYDVKM. CDR3 length: 14 residues. After removal of 3 bases from V and 8 bases from J, the junction contained 4 bases not matched to a gene. The CDR3 sequence is CASSFRGGHSPLHF. The CDR3 DNA reads as TGTGCCAGCAGTTTCCGAGGGGGCCATTCACCCCTCCACTTT.

This clonotype was detected many times. The chain links TRBV12-3 or TRBV12-4 to TRBJ2-2; D might be TRBD1 or TRBD2, each matching 5 bases. V was shortened by 2 bases and J by 4 bases, with 11 bases between the two germline ends. The CDR3 has 15 amino acids. This CDR3 is CASSLLGDGTGELFF. The CDR3 nucleotides read TGTGCCAGCAGTTTATTGGGGGATGGCACCGGGGAGCTGTTTTTT.

This clonotype has at least ten counts. J is TRBJ2-7 and V is TRBV3-1; 8 bases align to TRBD2. Germline V gene sequence: CDR1 LGHDT, CDR2 YNNKEL (reference sequence). Germline trimming cut 1 base from V and 4 bases from J; bases unmatched to any gene: 6. The CDR3 spans 15 residues. The CDR3 protein is CASSQGTAGAYEQYF. The DNA for the CDR3 is TGTGCCAGCAGCCAAGGGACAGCGGGAGCTTACGAGCAGTACTTC.

This clonotype was detected ten times or more. The rearrangement links TRBV12-3 or TRBV12-4 to TRBJ2-7, with TRBD1 identical over 7 bases. V gave up 3 bases and J gave up 0 bases; unmatched junction bases: 2. This CDR3 spans 14 amino acids. CDR3 nucleotide sequence: TGTGCCAGCAGTTTGACAGGGAGCTCCTACGAGCAGTACTTC. The encoded protein is CASSLTGSSYEQYF.

This clonotype was detected ten times or more. The chain carries TRBV5-1 and TRBJ1-1; the D gene is possibly TRBD1 (6 bases). Looked up from germline, CDR1 is SGHRS and CDR2 is YFSETQ. The ends were cut back, 2 bases at V and 0 bases at J, with 8 bases in the middle. The CDR3 runs 14 residues. Here the CDR3 DNA reads TGCGCCAGCAGCTTCACAGGGATGAACACTGAAGCTTTCTTT. It translates to CASSFTGMNTEAFF.